This is a list of T cell receptor beta chains from one sample in a study of blood T cell repertoires in COVID-19. Clones were sequenced by immunoSEQ multiplex PCR, and TCRdb holds only the in-frame ones, with some missing. This repertoire shows about 200,000 clones, around 86% found once; its top ten account for less than 5%. The sequencing input was PBMCs or T cells enriched from blood (not recorded which). These receptors were taken from a woman aged 40 to 55 with acute COVID-19. Each CDR3 is given with its conserved first and last residue. The order of the fields is D gene, CDR3 length, J gene, V gene, clone size, CDR3 protein, CDR3 DNA. The D gene is left open where the match is weak. For some rows the clone size is stated as once, few or many, or as a class when expanded; others skip it.

d_gene: .; len: 14; j_gene: TRBJ1-5; v_gene: TRBV7-2; abundance: .; CDR3aa: CASSPRHSNQPQHF; CDR3nt: TGTGCCAGCAGCCCTCGACATAGCAATCAGCCCCAGCATTTT
d_gene: .; len: 16; j_gene: TRBJ1-3; v_gene: TRBV18; abundance: .; CDR3aa: CASSPSGTNSGNTIYF; CDR3nt: TGTGCCAGCTCACCCAGCGGCACCAACTCTGGAAACACCATATATTTT
d_gene: .; len: 13; j_gene: TRBJ1-2; v_gene: TRBV27; abundance: .; CDR3aa: CASRPPLEGGYTF; CDR3nt: TGTGCCAGCAGACCCCCGTTGGAGGGTGGCTACACCTTC
d_gene: .; len: 11; j_gene: TRBJ1-5; v_gene: TRBV28; abundance: .; CDR3aa: CASSPTGAQHF; CDR3nt: TGTGCCAGCAGTCCGACGGGGGCCCAGCATTTT
d_gene: TRBD2; len: 18; j_gene: TRBJ2-3; v_gene: TRBV5-1; abundance: .; CDR3aa: CASSLVSLAGGGSDTQYF; CDR3nt: TGCGCCAGCAGCTTGGTGTCACTAGCGGGAGGAGGTTCAGATACGCAGTATTTT
d_gene: .; len: 16; j_gene: TRBJ2-3; v_gene: TRBV18; abundance: few; CDR3aa: CASSPASLPRGDTQYF; CDR3nt: TGTGCCAGCTCACCAGCTAGCCTACCCAGGGGAGATACGCAGTATTTT
d_gene: .; len: 16; j_gene: TRBJ2-7; v_gene: TRBV14; abundance: .; CDR3aa: CASSPLPGEGLGEQYF; CDR3nt: TGTGCCAGCAGCCCACTCCCCGGTGAGGGTTTGGGGGAGCAGTACTTC
d_gene: TRBD2; len: 15; j_gene: TRBJ2-5; v_gene: TRBV7-3; abundance: .; CDR3aa: CASSLGTSGPETQYF; CDR3nt: TGTGCCAGCAGCCTAGGGACTAGCGGCCCGGAGACCCAGTACTTC
d_gene: .; len: 15; j_gene: TRBJ2-5; v_gene: TRBV3-1/TRBV3-2; abundance: .; CDR3aa: CASSQDGISGGTQYF; CDR3nt: TGTGCCAGCAGCCAAGATGGTATTAGTGGCGGGACCCAGTACTTC
d_gene: TRBD1; len: 16; j_gene: TRBJ2-7; v_gene: TRBV7-6; abundance: .; CDR3aa: CASSSRDSRDSYEQYF; CDR3nt: TGTGCCAGCAGCTCTCGGGACAGCAGAGACTCCTACGAGCAGTACTTC
d_gene: .; len: 14; j_gene: TRBJ2-1; v_gene: TRBV27; abundance: few; CDR3aa: CASSPFGGNNEQFF; CDR3nt: TGTGCCAGCAGTCCCTTTGGCGGGAACAATGAGCAGTTCTTC
d_gene: .; len: 14; j_gene: TRBJ1-4; v_gene: TRBV18; abundance: .; CDR3aa: CASRPSGTNEKLFF; CDR3nt: TGTGCCAGCCGGCCCTCGGGGACTAATGAAAAACTGTTTTTT
d_gene: .; len: 13; j_gene: TRBJ2-3; v_gene: TRBV10-3; abundance: .; CDR3aa: CAIRLVQADTQYF; CDR3nt: TGTGCCATCAGACTAGTTCAAGCAGATACGCAGTATTTT
d_gene: TRBD1; len: 15; j_gene: TRBJ2-7; v_gene: TRBV6-5; abundance: .; CDR3aa: CASSYSETGGSEQYF; CDR3nt: TGTGCCAGCAGTTATTCCGAGACAGGGGGTAGTGAGCAGTACTTC
d_gene: .; len: 14; j_gene: TRBJ2-3; v_gene: TRBV7-2; abundance: .; CDR3aa: CASIPAGHFNTQYF; CDR3nt: TGTGCCAGCATCCCAGCGGGACATTTCAATACGCAGTATTTT
d_gene: .; len: 13; j_gene: TRBJ1-1; v_gene: TRBV19; abundance: .; CDR3aa: CASAPGALSEAFF; CDR3nt: TGTGCCAGTGCCCCAGGGGCTCTGTCTGAAGCTTTCTTT
d_gene: TRBD1; len: 16; j_gene: TRBJ2-7; v_gene: TRBV19; abundance: .; CDR3aa: CASSIVATGGFHEQYF; CDR3nt: TGTGCCAGTAGTATAGTGGCGACAGGGGGCTTCCACGAGCAGTACTTC
d_gene: .; len: 12; j_gene: TRBJ2-1; v_gene: TRBV12-3/TRBV12-4; abundance: .; CDR3aa: CASSSAGTYGFF; CDR3nt: TGTGCCAGCAGTTCTGCGGGGACCTACGGGTTCTTC
d_gene: TRBD1; len: 14; j_gene: TRBJ2-1; v_gene: TRBV19; abundance: .; CDR3aa: CASSLDRVYNEQFF; CDR3nt: TGTGCCAGTAGTCTGGACAGGGTCTACAATGAGCAGTTCTTC
d_gene: .; len: 15; j_gene: TRBJ1-2; v_gene: TRBV7-9; abundance: .; CDR3aa: CASSLDVRGGYGYTF; CDR3nt: TGTGCCAGCAGCTTAGACGTCCGGGGAGGGTATGGCTACACCTTC
d_gene: TRBD1; len: 15; j_gene: TRBJ1-5; v_gene: TRBV11-3; abundance: .; CDR3aa: CASRRRDRRNQPQHF; CDR3nt: TGTGCCAGCAGACGCCGGGACAGGAGAAATCAGCCCCAGCATTTT
d_gene: .; len: 14; j_gene: TRBJ1-6; v_gene: TRBV10-3; abundance: .; CDR3aa: CAISERTENSPLHF; CDR3nt: TGTGCCATCAGTGAGCGGACAGAAAATTCACCCCTCCACTTT